Sequencing of this T cell receptor (beta chain) was carried out in a study of cytomegalovirus exposure and HLA in healthy donors. 60 Vbeta and 13 Jbeta primers were used in PCR. Method: immunoSEQ multiplex PCR; TCRdb's copy keeps in-frame clones and lacks some. The table records 300,000 or so clones, roughly 81% of them present only once. Per germline, CDR1 LNHDA and CDR2 SQIVND (reference sequence). The V end was cut by 3 bases, the J end by 1 base, with 13 bases between. This CDR3 region has 16 residues. Input material: PBMCs. This sequence joins TRBV19 and TRBJ1-5, with TRBD1 as a possible D gene (5 bases). The TCR originated in a woman in her forties in good health and CMV-seropositive. CDR3 coding DNA: TGTGCCAGTAGTATTCGGGCAGGGATGAGCAATCAGCCCCAGCATTTT. Its protein is CASSIRAGMSNQPQHF.